This passage covers 5 T cell receptor beta chains from one sample sequenced in a study of long-term antiretroviral therapy in people with HIV. Runs used v3.0 of the immunoSEQ assay and were done at survey level. Clones were sequenced by immunoSEQ multiplex PCR, and TCRdb holds only the in-frame ones, with some missing. The sample lists 20,000 to 25,000 clones, 70% to 90% occurring once. The sequencing here drew on unsorted PBMCs, taken 2.3 years after starting antiretroviral therapy. The source of these receptors is a man aged 55 to 70 with HIV.

The chain recombines TRBV27 with TRBJ1-5; TRBD1 agrees at 10 bases. The CDR3 covers 14 residues. CDR1 is MNHEY and CDR2 is SMNVEV in the germline V gene (reference sequence). The J segment lost 6 bases and the V segment lost 6 bases, leaving 5 bases of the junction unmatched. The CDR3 coding sequence is TGTGCCAGCAGCCCGGACAGGGGGGTTCAGCCCCAGCATTTT. Its translation: CASSPDRGVQPQHF.

The V call is TRBV4-1, the J call TRBJ1-5; 7 bases are a match to TRBD1. The V gene's germline CDR1 is MGHRA and CDR2 YSYEKL. This CDR3 spans 15 amino acids. Trimming cost V 1 base and J 0 bases; bases outside gene matches: 0. For the CDR3, the DNA is TGCGCCAGCAGCCAAGGACAGGGTAGCAATCAGCCCCAGCATTTT. Its protein is CASSQGQGSNQPQHF.

The chain links TRBV27 to TRBJ2-1, with D possibly TRBD2 on 5 matching bases. CDR1 MNHEY and CDR2 SMNVEV come from the germline V gene (reference sequence). The length of the CDR3 is 14 residues. Between the trimmed V and J ends, which lost 5 bases and 3 bases, there was a span of 11 bases. The CDR3 nucleotides are TGTGCCAGCAGTCCAGCGGCGGACTACAATGAGCAGTTCTTC. Protein product: CASSPAADYNEQFF.

This chain links TRBV30 with TRBJ2-3; D tentatively reads TRBD1 or TRBD2 (5 bases each). The CDR3 has 16 residues. The germline CDR1 and CDR2 sequences are GTSNPN and SVGIG (reference sequence). Deletions cut 0 bases from V and 3 bases from J, with 16 bases between. In DNA, the CDR3 is TGTGCCTGGAGTGTGGGGACCTACTTACGGACAGATACGCAGTATTTT. This sequence encodes CAWSVGTYLRTDTQYF.

In its sample, this clone was seen a few times. This chain joins TRBV2 and TRBJ2-7; possible D gene TRBD1, 5 bases. Germline V lookup: CDR1 SNHLY, CDR2 FYNNEI. V was cut by 6 bases and J by 3 bases, with 9 bases left in between. CDR3 length: 12 amino acids. For the CDR3, the DNA is TGTGCCAGCAGGGGGCAAGGCTACGAGCAGTACTTC. Protein: CASRGQGYEQYF.